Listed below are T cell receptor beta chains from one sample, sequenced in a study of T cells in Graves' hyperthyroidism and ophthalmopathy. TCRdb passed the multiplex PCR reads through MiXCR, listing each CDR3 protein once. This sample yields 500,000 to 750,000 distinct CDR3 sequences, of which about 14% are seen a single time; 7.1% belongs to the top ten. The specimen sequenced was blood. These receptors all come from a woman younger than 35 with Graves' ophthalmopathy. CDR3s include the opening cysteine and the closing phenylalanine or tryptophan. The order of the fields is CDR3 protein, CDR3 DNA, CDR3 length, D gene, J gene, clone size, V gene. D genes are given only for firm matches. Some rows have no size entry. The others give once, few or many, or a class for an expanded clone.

CSARSGMPYNEQFF TGCAGTGCTAGGAGCGGGATGCCCTACAATGAGCAGTTCTTC 14 TRBD2 TRBJ2-1 many TRBV20-1
CSASPSGNGEQFF TGCAGTGCTAGTCCTAGCGGGAATGGTGAGCAGTTCTTC 13 TRBD2 TRBJ2-1 - TRBV20-1
CASSLGVASSYNEQFF TGTGCCAGCAGTTTGGGGGTAGCGAGCTCCTACAATGAGCAGTTCTTC 16 - TRBJ2-1 few TRBV6-1
CASSLVRKFYGYTF TGTGCCAGCAGCCTAGTGAGGAAATTCTATGGCTACACCTTC 14 - TRBJ1-2 few TRBV7-3
CSASGGGDEQFF TGCAGTGCTAGCGGGGGGGGCGATGAGCAGTTCTTC 12 TRBD2 TRBJ2-1 - TRBV20-1
CASSGAETFSGANVLTF TGTGCCAGCAGTGGGGCCGAGACCTTCTCTGGGGCCAACGTCCTGACTTTC 17 - TRBJ2-6 many TRBV28
CASSEGGRRQETQYF TGTGCCAGCAGCGAAGGGGGTAGGAGGCAAGAGACCCAGTACTTC 15 - TRBJ2-5 few TRBV9
CASAFGTGEETQYF TGTGCCAGCGCCTTCGGGACAGGGGAAGAGACCCAGTACTTC 14 TRBD1 TRBJ2-5 many TRBV7-3
CASRDRLAGGNEQFF TGTGCCAGCAGAGATAGACTAGCGGGAGGGAATGAGCAGTTCTTC 15 TRBD2 TRBJ2-1 many TRBV27
CATSEIPGQGSLYNSPLHF TGTGCCACCAGTGAAATCCCGGGACAGGGTAGTCTCTATAATTCACCCCTCCACTTT 19 TRBD1 TRBJ1-6 - TRBV24-1
CATMFRASLEAFF TGTGCCACCATGTTCCGGGCCTCCCTGGAAGCTTTCTTT 13 - TRBJ1-1 many TRBV6-1
CATSDSGVNTEAFF TGTGCCACCAGTGATTCCGGGGTTAACACTGAAGCTTTCTTT 14 - TRBJ1-1 many TRBV24-1
CASSEGQGMREKLFF TGTGCCAGCAGTGAAGGGCAGGGGATGCGGGAAAAACTGTTTTTT 15 - TRBJ1-4 many TRBV2
CASSGVGGGNQPQHF TGTGCCAGCAGCGGCGTAGGGGGAGGCAATCAGCCCCAGCATTTT 15 - TRBJ1-5 - TRBV4-2
CSARPASGNYNEQFF TGCAGTGCTAGACCCGCTAGCGGGAACTACAATGAGCAGTTCTTC 15 TRBD2 TRBJ2-1 many TRBV20-1
CASSRQGTYGYTF TGTGCCAGCAGCCGACAGGGTACCTATGGCTACACCTTC 13 TRBD1 TRBJ1-2 few TRBV5-8
CSARAPGTSGANEQFF TGCAGTGCTAGAGCACCCGGGACTAGCGGGGCCAATGAGCAGTTCTTC 16 TRBD2 TRBJ2-1 many TRBV20-1
CASSLGDRKDNEQFF TGCGCCAGCAGCTTGGGGGACAGGAAGGACAATGAGCAGTTCTTC 15 TRBD1 TRBJ2-1 many TRBV5-1
CASSLGLAQSGEQYF TGTGCCAGCAGCTTAGGCCTAGCCCAGTCTGGAGAGCAGTACTTC 15 - TRBJ2-7 few TRBV13
CASSQPSGNSYNEQFF TGTGCCAGCAGCCAACCCTCAGGGAACTCCTACAATGAGCAGTTCTTC 16 - TRBJ2-1 many TRBV5-6
CASSYIIGRNYGYTF TGTGCCAGCAGCTACATAATAGGACGGAACTATGGCTACACCTTC 15 - TRBJ1-2 - TRBV11-2
CASSPPNSGYEQYF TGTGCCAGCAGTCCTCCCAACAGCGGGTACGAGCAGTACTTC 14 - TRBJ2-7 many TRBV6-1
CASNIPQGEREKLFF TGTGCCAGCAATATCCCACAGGGGGAAAGAGAAAAACTGTTTTTT 15 TRBD1 TRBJ1-4 - TRBV28
CASSPPSWMVYNEQFF TGTGCCAGCAGTCCTCCTAGCTGGATGGTCTACAATGAGCAGTTCTTC 16 - TRBJ2-1 few TRBV6-2/TRBV6-3
CSASVPRGQETQYF TGCAGTGCTAGTGTCCCTAGAGGTCAAGAGACCCAGTACTTC 14 - TRBJ2-5 many TRBV20-1
CASSSYNRRDTYEQYF TGTGCCAGCAGTTCCTACAACCGCCGGGACACGTACGAGCAGTACTTC 16 - TRBJ2-7 few TRBV27
CASSPFRGSQPDTQYF TGTGCCAGCAGTCCCTTTAGGGGGAGCCAACCAGATACGCAGTATTTT 16 - TRBJ2-3 few TRBV6-1
CASNRRYSRDRAYTDTQYF TGTGCCAGCAACAGACGGTACAGTCGGGACAGGGCATACACAGATACGCAGTATTTT 19 TRBD1 TRBJ2-3 many TRBV6-1
CATGAPGTLLGDEQFF TGTGCCACCGGGGCCCCGGGGACTCTCCTTGGCGATGAGCAGTTCTTC 16 - TRBJ2-1 few TRBV24-1
CASSEAGNSGNTIYF TGTGCCAGCAGTGAAGCGGGTAACTCTGGAAACACCATATATTTT 15 - TRBJ1-3 many TRBV6-1
CASSFGDRGSYEQYF TGTGCCAGCAGTTTTGGGGACAGGGGGTCCTACGAGCAGTACTTC 15 TRBD1 TRBJ2-7 many TRBV28
CASSLGLAGGIYNEQFF TGTGCCAGTAGTTTGGGACTAGCGGGAGGAATCTACAATGAGCAGTTCTTC 17 TRBD2 TRBJ2-1 once TRBV7-9
CASSQDDTSEAVGEQFF TGTGCCAGCAGCCAAGATGACACTAGCGAGGCCGTAGGTGAGCAGTTCTTC 17 TRBD2 TRBJ2-1 many TRBV14
CSVVVQREWGETQYF TGCAGTGTAGTGGTACAGCGGGAGTGGGGGGAGACCCAGTACTTC 15 TRBD2 TRBJ2-5 many TRBV20-1
CASSAGSGSNQPQHF TGTGCCAGCAGTGCAGGGTCAGGCAGCAATCAGCCCCAGCATTTT 15 - TRBJ1-5 many TRBV2